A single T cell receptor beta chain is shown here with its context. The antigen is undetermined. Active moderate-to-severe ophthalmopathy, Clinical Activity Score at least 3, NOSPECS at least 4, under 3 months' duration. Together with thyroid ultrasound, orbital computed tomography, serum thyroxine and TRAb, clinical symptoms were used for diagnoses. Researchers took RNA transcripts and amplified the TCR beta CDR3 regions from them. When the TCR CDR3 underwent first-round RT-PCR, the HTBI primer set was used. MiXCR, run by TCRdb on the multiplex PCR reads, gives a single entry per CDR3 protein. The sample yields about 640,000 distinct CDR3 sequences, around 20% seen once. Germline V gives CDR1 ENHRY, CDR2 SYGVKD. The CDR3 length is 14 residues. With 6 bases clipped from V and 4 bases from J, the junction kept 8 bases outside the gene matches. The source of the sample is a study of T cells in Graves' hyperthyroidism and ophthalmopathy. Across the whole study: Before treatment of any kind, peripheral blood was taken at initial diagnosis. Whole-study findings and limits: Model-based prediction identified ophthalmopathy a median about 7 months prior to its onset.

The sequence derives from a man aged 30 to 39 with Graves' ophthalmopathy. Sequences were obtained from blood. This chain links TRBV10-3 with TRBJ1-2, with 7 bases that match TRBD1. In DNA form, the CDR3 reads TGTGCCATCAGCTTAGGGGGCGCGGGCTATGGCTACACCTTC. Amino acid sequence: CAISLGGAGYGYTF.